This TCR beta chain emerged from a study of blood T cell repertoires in COVID-19. Study-wide context: Acute and convalescent COVID-19 samples came from the United States, Italy and Spain. Sources were T cells, B-cell-depleted T cells, or PBMCs; the material itself was cDNA or gDNA.

J gave up 6 bases and V 2 bases, and 4 bases lay outside the gene matches. CDR1 MNHNS and CDR2 SASEGT come from the germline V gene. The CDR3 is 15 residues long. Source study methods: Estimated nucleated cell counts came from reference gene primer amplification. Here immunoSEQ multiplex PCR was the method, and the copy in TCRdb shows in-frame clones only, minus some. The V and J calls and clone size are taken from that table; D and trimming were inferred from the DNA. The sample comprises under 300,000 clones, around 82% of which are singletons, and under 5.5% rests with the top ten. J is TRBJ1-6 and V is TRBV6-1; the match to TRBD1 covers 7 bases. Sequenced: peripheral blood. This clonotype was sampled from a woman aged 80 or over with active or convalescent COVID-19. CDR3 nucleotides: TGTGCCAGCAGTGAACAGGGACAGCCTAATTCACCCCTCCACTTT. This encodes CASSEQGQPNSPLHF.